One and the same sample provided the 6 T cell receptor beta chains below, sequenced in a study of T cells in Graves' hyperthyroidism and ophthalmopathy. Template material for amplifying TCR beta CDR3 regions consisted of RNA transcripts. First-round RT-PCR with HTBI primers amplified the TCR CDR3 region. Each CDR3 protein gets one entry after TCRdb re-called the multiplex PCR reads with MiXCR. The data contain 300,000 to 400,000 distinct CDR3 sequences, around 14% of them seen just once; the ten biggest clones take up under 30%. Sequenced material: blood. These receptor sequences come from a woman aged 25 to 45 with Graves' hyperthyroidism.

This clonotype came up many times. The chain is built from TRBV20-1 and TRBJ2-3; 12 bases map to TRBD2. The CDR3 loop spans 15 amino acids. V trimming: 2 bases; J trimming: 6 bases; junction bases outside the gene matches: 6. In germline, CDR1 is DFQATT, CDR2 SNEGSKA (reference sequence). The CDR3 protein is CSARLAGGPTDTQYF. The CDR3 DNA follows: TGCAGTGCTAGACTAGCGGGAGGGCCGACGGATACGCAGTATTTT.

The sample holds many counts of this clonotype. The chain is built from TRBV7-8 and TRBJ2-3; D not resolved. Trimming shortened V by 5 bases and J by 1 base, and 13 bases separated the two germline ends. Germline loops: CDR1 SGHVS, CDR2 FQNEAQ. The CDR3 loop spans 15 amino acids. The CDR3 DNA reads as TGTGCCAGCAGCGTTCGCTCTCCAGGCACAGATACGCAGTATTTT. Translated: CASSVRSPGTDTQYF.

DNA of the CDR3: TGCAGTGCTGCGGTTGGCTTCGGGAGATCGGGTGAGCAGTTCTTC. Amino acids: CSAAVGFGRSGEQFF. V usage is TRBV20-1 and J usage is TRBJ2-1; weak D call: TRBD2 (6 bases). Between the trimmed V and J ends, which lost 5 bases and 9 bases, there was a span of 23 bases. This CDR3 comprises 15 residues. Germline CDR1 reads DFQATT; CDR2 reads SNEGSKA (reference sequence).

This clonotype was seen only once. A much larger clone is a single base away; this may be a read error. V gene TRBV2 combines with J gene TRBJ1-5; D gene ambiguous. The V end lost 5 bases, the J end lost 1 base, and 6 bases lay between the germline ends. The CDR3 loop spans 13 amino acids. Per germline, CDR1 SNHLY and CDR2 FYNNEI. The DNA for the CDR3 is TGTGCCAGCAGTCAGCAGAGCAATCAGCCCCAGCATTTT. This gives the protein CASSQQSNQPQHF. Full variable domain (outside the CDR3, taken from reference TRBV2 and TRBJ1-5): EPEVTQTPSHQVTQMGQEVILRCVPISNHLYFYWYRQILGQKVEFLVSFYNNEISEKSEIFDDQFSVERPDGSNFTLKIRSTKLEDSAMYFCASSQQSNQPQHFGDGTRLSIL.

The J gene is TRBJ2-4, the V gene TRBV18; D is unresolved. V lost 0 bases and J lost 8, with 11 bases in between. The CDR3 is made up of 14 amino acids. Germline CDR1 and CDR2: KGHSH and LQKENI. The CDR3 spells CASSPPERADIQYF. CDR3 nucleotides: TGTGCCAGCTCACCACCAGAACGTGCGGACATTCAGTACTTC. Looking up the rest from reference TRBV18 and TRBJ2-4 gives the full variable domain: NAGVMQNPRHLVRRRGQEARLRCSPMKGHSHVYWYRQLPEEGLKFMVYLQKENIIDESGMPKERFSAEFPKEGPSILRIQQVVRGDSAAYFCASSPPERADIQYFGAGTRLSVL.

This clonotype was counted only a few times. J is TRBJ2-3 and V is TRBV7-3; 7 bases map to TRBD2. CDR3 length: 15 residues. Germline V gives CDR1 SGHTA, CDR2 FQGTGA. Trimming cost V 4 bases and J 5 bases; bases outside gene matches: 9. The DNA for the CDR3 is TGTGCCAGCAGCTCCCGGACTAGGAAGGGAGATACGCAGTATTTT. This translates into CASSSRTRKGDTQYF.